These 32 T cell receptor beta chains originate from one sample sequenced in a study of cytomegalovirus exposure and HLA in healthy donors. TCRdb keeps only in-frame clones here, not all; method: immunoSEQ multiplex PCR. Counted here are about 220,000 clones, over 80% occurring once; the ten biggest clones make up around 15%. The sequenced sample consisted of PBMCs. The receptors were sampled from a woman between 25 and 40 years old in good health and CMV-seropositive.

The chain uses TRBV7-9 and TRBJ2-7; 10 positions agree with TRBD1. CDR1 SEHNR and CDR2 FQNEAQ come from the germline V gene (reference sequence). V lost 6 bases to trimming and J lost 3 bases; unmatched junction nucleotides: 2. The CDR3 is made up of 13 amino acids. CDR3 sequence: CASRGDRGYEQYF. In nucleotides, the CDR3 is TGTGCCAGCAGGGGGGACAGGGGCTACGAGCAGTACTTC.

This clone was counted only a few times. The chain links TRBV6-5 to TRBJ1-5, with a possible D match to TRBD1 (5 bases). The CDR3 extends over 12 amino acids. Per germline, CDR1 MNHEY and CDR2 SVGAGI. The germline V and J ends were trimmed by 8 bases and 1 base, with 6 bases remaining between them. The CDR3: CASGGSNQPQHF. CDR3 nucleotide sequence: TGTGCCAGCGGGGGGAGCAATCAGCCCCAGCATTTT.

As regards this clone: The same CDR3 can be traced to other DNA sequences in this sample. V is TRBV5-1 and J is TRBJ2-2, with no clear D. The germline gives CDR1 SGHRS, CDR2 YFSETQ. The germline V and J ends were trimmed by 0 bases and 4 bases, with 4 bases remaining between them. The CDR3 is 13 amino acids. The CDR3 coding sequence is TGCGCCAGCAGCTTGGGAGGCACCGGGGAGCTGTTTTTT. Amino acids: CASSLGGTGELFF. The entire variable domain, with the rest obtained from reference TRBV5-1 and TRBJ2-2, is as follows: KAGVTQTPRYLIKTRGQQVTLSCSPISGHRSVSWYQQTPGQGLQFLFEYFSETQRNKGNFPGRFSGRQFSNSRSEMNVSTLELGDSALYLCASSLGGTGELFFGEGSRLTVL.

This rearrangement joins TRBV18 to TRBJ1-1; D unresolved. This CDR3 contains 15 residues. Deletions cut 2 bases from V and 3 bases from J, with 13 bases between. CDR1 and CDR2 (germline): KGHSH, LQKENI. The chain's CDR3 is CASSPLASYDTEAFF. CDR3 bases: TGTGCCAGCTCACCATTGGCCTCTTACGACACTGAAGCTTTCTTT.

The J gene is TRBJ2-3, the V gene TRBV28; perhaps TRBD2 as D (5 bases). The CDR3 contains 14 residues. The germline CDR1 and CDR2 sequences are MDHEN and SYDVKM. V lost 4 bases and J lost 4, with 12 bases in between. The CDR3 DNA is TGTGCCAGCAGTTCCCCGGGGTTACCAGATACGCAGTATTTT. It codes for CASSSPGLPDTQYF.

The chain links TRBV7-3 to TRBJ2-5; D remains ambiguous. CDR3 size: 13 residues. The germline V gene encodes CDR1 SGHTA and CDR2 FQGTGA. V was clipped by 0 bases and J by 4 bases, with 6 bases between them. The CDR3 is CASSLTSSETQYF. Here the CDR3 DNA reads TGTGCCAGCAGCTTAACCAGCTCAGAGACCCAGTACTTC. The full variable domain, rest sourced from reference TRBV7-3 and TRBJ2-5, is GAGVSQTPSNKVTEKGKYVELRCDPISGHTALYWYRQSLGQGPEFLIYFQGTGAADDSGLPNDRFFAVRPEGSVSTLKIQRTERGDSAVYLCASSLTSSETQYFGPGTRLLVL.

The CDR3 spells CASSSTGLYSNQPQHF. The CDR3 region has the DNA TGTGCCAGCAGTTCGACGGGACTCTATAGCAATCAGCCCCAGCATTTT. The rearrangement joins TRBV27 to TRBJ1-5, with D perhaps TRBD1 (5 bases). In germline, CDR1 is MNHEY, CDR2 SMNVEV (reference sequence). The CDR3 is 16 residues long. V was trimmed by 4 bases and J by 0 bases, leaving 13 bases between them.

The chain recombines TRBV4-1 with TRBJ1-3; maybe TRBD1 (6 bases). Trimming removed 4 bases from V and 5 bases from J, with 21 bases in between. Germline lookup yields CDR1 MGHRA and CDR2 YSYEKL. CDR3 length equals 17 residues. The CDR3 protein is CASSRAGQGSLRNTIYF. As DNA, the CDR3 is TGCGCCAGCAGCCGAGCCGGCCAGGGGTCCCTTCGAAACACCATATATTTT.

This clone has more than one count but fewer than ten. CDR3 in amino acids: CACILGQMQGYEQYF. For the CDR3, the DNA is TGTGCCTGTATCCTGGGACAGATGCAAGGATACGAGCAGTACTTC. This chain links TRBV30 with TRBJ2-7; TRBD1 aligns across 7 bases. The CDR3 has 15 residues. The J segment lost 4 bases and the V segment lost 6 bases, leaving 15 bases of the junction unmatched. Germline V CDR1 and CDR2: GTSNPN, SVGIG (reference sequence).

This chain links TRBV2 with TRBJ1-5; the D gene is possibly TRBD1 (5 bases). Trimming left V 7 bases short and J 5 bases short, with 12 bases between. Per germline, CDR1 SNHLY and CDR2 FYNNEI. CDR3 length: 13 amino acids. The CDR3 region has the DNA TGTGCCAGCAATTCGGGGGAATATCAGCCCCAGCATTTT. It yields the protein CASNSGEYQPQHF.

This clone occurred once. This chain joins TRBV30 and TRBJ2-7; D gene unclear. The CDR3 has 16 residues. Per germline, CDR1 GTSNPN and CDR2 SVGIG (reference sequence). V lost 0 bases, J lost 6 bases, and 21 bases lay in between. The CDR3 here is CAWSVRSVLLGSEQYF. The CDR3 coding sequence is TGTGCCTGGAGTGTAAGGTCGGTGTTGTTGGGAAGCGAGCAGTACTTC.

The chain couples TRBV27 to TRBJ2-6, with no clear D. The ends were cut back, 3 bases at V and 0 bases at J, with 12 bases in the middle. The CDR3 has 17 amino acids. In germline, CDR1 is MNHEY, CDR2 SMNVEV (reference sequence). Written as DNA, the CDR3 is TGTGCCAGCAGTTTCTTACGGACGAGCTCTGGGGCCAACGTCCTGACTTTC. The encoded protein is CASSFLRTSSGANVLTF.

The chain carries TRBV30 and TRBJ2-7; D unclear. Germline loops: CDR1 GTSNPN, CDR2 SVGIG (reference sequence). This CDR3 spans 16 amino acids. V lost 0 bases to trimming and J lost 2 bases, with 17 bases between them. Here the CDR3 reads CAWSVFQDVGAYEQYF. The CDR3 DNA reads TGTGCCTGGAGTGTATTCCAGGATGTTGGAGCCTACGAGCAGTACTTC.

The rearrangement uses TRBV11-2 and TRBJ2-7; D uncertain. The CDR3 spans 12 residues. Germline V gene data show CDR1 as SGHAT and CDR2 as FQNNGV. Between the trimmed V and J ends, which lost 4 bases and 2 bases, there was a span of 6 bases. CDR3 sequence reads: CASSSETYEQYF. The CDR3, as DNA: TGTGCCAGCAGCTCTGAAACCTACGAGCAGTACTTC. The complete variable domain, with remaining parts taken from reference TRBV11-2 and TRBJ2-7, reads EAGVAQSPRYKIIEKRQSVAFWCNPISGHATLYWYQQILGQGPKLLIQFQNNGVVDDSQLPKDRFSAERLKGVDSTLKIQPAKLEDSAVYLCASSSETYEQYFGPGTRLTVT.

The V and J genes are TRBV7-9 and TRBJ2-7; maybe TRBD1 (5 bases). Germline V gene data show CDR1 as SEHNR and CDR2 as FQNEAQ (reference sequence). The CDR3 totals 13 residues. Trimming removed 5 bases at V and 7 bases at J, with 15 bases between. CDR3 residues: CASSVGPRDEQYF. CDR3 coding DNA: TGTGCCAGCAGCGTTGGCCCCAGGGATGAGCAGTACTTC.

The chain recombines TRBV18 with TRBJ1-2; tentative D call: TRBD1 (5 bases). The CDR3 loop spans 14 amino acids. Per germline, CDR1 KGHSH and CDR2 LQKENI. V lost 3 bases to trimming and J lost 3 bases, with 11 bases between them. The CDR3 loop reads CASSPGRTHYGYTF. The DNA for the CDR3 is TGTGCCAGCTCACCGGGACGGACGCACTATGGCTACACCTTC.

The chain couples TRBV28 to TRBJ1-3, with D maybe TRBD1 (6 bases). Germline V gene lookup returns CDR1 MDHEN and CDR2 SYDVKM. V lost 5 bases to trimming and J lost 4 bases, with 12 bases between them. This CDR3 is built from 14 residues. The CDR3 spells CASSDTGLGNTIYF. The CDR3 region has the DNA TGTGCCAGCAGTGATACAGGGCTCGGAAACACCATATATTTT.

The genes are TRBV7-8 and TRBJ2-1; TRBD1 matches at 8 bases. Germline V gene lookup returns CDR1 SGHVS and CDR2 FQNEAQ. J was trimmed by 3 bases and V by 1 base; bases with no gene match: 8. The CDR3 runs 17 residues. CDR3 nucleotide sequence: TGTGCCAGCAGCTTAGGGGTGGCAGGGGGCTTCTACAATGAGCAGTTCTTC. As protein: CASSLGVAGGFYNEQFF.

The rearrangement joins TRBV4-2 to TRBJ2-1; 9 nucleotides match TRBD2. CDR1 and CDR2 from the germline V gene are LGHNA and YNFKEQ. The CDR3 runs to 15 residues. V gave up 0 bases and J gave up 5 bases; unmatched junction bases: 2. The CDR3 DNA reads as TGTGCCAGCAGCCAAGAAGCGGGAGGAAACAATGAGCAGTTCTTC. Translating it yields CASSQEAGGNNEQFF.

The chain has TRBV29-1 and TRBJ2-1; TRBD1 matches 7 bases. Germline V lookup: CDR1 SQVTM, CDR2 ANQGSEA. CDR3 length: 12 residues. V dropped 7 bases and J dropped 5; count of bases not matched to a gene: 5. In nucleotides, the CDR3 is TGCAGCGGGGGACAGCAACACAATGAGCAGTTCTTC. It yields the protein CSGGQQHNEQFF.

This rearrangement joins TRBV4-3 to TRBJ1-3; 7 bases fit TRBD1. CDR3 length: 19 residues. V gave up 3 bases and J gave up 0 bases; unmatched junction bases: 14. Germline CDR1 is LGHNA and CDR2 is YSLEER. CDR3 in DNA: TGCGCCAGCAGCCACCGCTACCGGGACAGCGGACGCTCTGGAAACACCATATATTTT. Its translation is CASSHRYRDSGRSGNTIYF.

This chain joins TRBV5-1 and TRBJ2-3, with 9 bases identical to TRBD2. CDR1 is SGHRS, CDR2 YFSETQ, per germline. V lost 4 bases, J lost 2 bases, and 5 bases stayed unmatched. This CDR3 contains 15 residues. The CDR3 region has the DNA TGCGCCAGCAGCACGGGACTAGCTAACACAGATACGCAGTATTTT. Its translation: CASSTGLANTDTQYF. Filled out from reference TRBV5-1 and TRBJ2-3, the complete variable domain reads KAGVTQTPRYLIKTRGQQVTLSCSPISGHRSVSWYQQTPGQGLQFLFEYFSETQRNKGNFPGRFSGRQFSNSRSEMNVSTLELGDSALYLCASSTGLANTDTQYFGPGTRLTVL.

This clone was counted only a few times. The CDR3 DNA reads TGTGCCATCAGCTGGGGGCGTGAAGCTTTCTTT. Encoded protein: CAISWGREAFF. This chain uses TRBV10-3 with TRBJ1-1; weak D call: TRBD1 (6 bases). Germline V lookup: CDR1 ENHRY, CDR2 SYGVKD. V was cut by 6 bases and J by 7 bases, with 9 bases left in between. The CDR3 is 11 amino acids.

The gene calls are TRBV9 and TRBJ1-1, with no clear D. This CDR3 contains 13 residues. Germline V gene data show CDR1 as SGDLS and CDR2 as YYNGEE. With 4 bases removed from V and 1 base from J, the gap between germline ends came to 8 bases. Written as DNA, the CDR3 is TGTGCCAGCAGCCCCCGTTCGAACACTGAAGCTTTCTTT. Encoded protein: CASSPRSNTEAFF.

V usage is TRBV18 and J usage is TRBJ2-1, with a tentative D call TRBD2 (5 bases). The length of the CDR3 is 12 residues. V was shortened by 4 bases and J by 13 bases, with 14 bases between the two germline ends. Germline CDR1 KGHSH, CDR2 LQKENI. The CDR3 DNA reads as TGTGCCAGCTCACATAGCGCCCGAGTCCAGTTCTTC. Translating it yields CASSHSARVQFF.

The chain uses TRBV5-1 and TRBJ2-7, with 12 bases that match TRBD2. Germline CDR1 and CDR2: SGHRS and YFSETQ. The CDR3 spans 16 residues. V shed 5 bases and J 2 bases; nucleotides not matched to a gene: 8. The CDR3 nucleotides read TGCGCCAGCAGAAGACTAGCGGGAGAAAATCCCTACGAGCAGTACTTC. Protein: CASRRLAGENPYEQYF.

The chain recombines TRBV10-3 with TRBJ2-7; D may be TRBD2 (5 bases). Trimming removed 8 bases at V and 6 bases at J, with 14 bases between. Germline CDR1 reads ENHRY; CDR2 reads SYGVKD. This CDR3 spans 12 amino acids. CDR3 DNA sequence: TGTGCCATCGGCCGTCAGAGGGCCGAGCAGTACTTC. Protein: CAIGRQRAEQYF.

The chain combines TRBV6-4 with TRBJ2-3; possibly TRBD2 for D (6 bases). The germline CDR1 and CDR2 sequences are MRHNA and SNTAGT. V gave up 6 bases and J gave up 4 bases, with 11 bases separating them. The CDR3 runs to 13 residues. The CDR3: CASRREGSDTQYF. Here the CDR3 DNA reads TGTGCCAGCAGGCGGGAAGGATCAGATACGCAGTATTTT.

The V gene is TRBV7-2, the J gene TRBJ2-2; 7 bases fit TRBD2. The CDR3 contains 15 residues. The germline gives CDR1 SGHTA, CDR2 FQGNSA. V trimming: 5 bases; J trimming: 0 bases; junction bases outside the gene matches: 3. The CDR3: CASSVSGTNTGELFF. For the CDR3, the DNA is TGTGCCAGCAGCGTGAGCGGGACGAACACCGGGGAGCTGTTTTTT.

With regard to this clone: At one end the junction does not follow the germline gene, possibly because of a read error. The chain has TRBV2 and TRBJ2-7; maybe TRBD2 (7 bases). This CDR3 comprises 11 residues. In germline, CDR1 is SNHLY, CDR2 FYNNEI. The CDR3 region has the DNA TGTGCCAGCAGTGAAGTCGGGGGGCCCCAATTC. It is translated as CASSEVGGPQF.

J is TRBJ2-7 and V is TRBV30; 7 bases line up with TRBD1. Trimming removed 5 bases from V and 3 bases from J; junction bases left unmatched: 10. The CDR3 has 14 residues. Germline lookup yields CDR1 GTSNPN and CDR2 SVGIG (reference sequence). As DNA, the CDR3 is TGTGCCTGGGACGGAGAGGGGGCTGACTACGAGCAGTACTTC. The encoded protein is CAWDGEGADYEQYF.

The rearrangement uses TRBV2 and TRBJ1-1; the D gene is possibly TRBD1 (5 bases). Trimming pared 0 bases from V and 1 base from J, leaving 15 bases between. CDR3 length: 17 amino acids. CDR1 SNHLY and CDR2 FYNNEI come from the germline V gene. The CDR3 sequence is CASSEASQAGRNTEAFF. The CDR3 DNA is TGTGCCAGCAGTGAAGCCTCACAGGCGGGTAGGAACACTGAAGCTTTCTTT. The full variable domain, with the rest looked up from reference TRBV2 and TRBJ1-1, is EPEVTQTPSHQVTQMGQEVILRCVPISNHLYFYWYRQILGQKVEFLVSFYNNEISEKSEIFDDQFSVERPDGSNFTLKIRSTKLEDSAMYFCASSEASQAGRNTEAFFGQGTRLTVV.